The subject of this entry is one T cell receptor (beta chain). The antigen remains undetermined. Generated by immunoSEQ multiplex PCR, the TCRdb table keeps only in-frame clones and is missing some. Altogether around 23,000 clones are present, approximately 91% being singletons, with the ten largest covering about 10%. This entry comes from a study of lymphopenia after photon versus proton radiotherapy. Study conclusions and caveats: After the lymphocyte nadir, photon-treated repertoires showed oligoclonal expansion, especially of CD8+ Temra cells.

The CDR3 length is 14 residues. Germline values: CDR1 LNHDA, CDR2 SQIVND (reference sequence). Trimming stripped 7 bases from V and 7 bases from J, with 16 bases between. Specimen: peripheral blood, collected from a patient treated with proton-based radiotherapy. This TCR was recovered from a woman aged 70-85 years with pancreatic cancer. Some clones in this sample may be carry-over from other donors' samples. The genes are TRBV19 and TRBJ2-2, with a tentative D call TRBD1 (5 bases). CDR3 in amino acids: CASTIRQGDGELFF. The CDR3 DNA sequence: TGTGCCAGTACCATAAGGCAGGGCGACGGGGAGCTGTTTTTT.